The entry below describes one TCR beta chain. Its antigen is unidentified. The CDR3 contains 14 residues. V gave up 6 bases and J gave up 4 bases, with 15 bases separating them. Constant-segment primers served in 5'RACE that generated TCR alpha and TCR beta cDNA libraries bearing sample barcodes and UMIs. TCRdb ran MiXCR on the 5' RACE reads and lists one entry per CDR3 protein. The repertoire consists of about 410,000 distinct CDR3 sequences, with roughly 17% occurring once and the leading ten covering around a fifth. The data are from a study of T-cell memory formation after mild COVID-19. Study-wide context: Largely donor-specific TCR clusters were found.

Study-wide results and caveats: Clones that contracted from day 15 to 85 had balanced CD4/CD8; later expanders were CD4+ biased.

This sequence originates from a man between 18 and 35 years old who had mild COVID-19 (a few samples of this study predate the infection). Cell type and time point are not known. The sample consisted of PBMCs or a T cell subset sorted from them (not recorded which). V usage is TRBV6-7 and J usage is TRBJ2-5; a possible D gene is TRBD2 (5 bases). TRBV6-7 is an ORF, and what it does is uncertain. Here the CDR3 DNA reads TGTGCCAGCAGGTACCGTCCTAGCCCAGAGACCCAGTACTTC. As protein: CASRYRPSPETQYF.